These 9 T cell receptor beta chains share one sample of origin, sequenced in a study of Ad26.COV2.S vaccination and SARS-CoV-2 variants. Produced via immunoSEQ multiplex PCR; TCRdb's table is partial and in-frame only. In the table there are approximately 450,000 clones, about nine tenths of which are singletons. Treatment indicated: around 19 received Ad26.COV2.S at low or high dose, single or two shots; several received placebo; per-sample allocation not given. Vaccine and placebo recipients were sampled on day 63 after the first injection. Sample: peripheral blood, taken in a trial of Ad26.COV2.S vaccine versus placebo. The source of these receptors is a person aged 18-65 years who received the Ad26.COV2.S COVID-19 vaccine or a placebo.

To note about this clone: Other DNA sequences in this specimen translate into the identical CDR3. This chain uses TRBV28 with TRBJ1-5; D is undetermined. CDR3 length equals 13 residues. The germline V gene encodes CDR1 MDHEN and CDR2 SYDVKM. Trimming cost V 2 bases and J 4 bases, with 6 bases left between them. This CDR3 is CASSLLGNQPQHF. CDR3 DNA sequence: TGTGCCAGCAGTTTACTGGGGAATCAGCCCCAGCATTTT. Variable domain in full (rest from reference TRBV28 and TRBJ1-5): DVKVTQSSRYLVKRTGEKVFLECVQDMDHENMFWYRQDPGLGLRLIYFSYDVKMKEKGDIPEGYSVSREKKERFSLILESASTNQTSMYLCASSLLGNQPQHFGDGTRLSIL.

The rearrangement uses TRBV11-2 and TRBJ2-7; 10 bases are a match to TRBD2. In germline, CDR1 is SGHAT, CDR2 FQNNGV. J was trimmed by 6 bases and V by 3 bases; bases with no gene match: 8. This CDR3 is built from 15 residues. The CDR3 sequence: CASSLALAGDLEQYF. In nucleotides, the CDR3 is TGTGCCAGCAGCTTGGCCCTAGCGGGAGATCTCGAGCAGTACTTC.

Here the CDR3 DNA reads TGTGCCAGCAGCTTAGGCCGGGACCCCACTTACAATGAGCAGTTCTTC. Protein: CASSLGRDPTYNEQFF. This sequence joins TRBV11-2 and TRBJ2-1; the D call may be TRBD1 or TRBD2 (5 bases each). Germline loops: CDR1 SGHAT, CDR2 FQNNGV. V lost 1 base and J lost 4, with 14 bases in between. This CDR3 is built from 16 residues.

This rearrangement joins TRBV11-3 to TRBJ2-7, with 10 bases that match TRBD2. The CDR3 is 19 amino acids. CDR1 is SGHNT, CDR2 YENEEA, per germline. The trim removed 5 bases at V and 0 bases at J, leaving 16 bases unmatched. This CDR3 is CASSPPLNSGRHYSYEQYF. In DNA form, the CDR3 reads TGTGCCAGCAGCCCTCCATTGAATAGCGGGAGGCACTACTCCTACGAGCAGTACTTC.

The chain is built from TRBV28 and TRBJ2-2, with a possible D match to TRBD2 (5 bases). CDR1 and CDR2 from the germline V gene are MDHEN and SYDVKM. V shed 7 bases and J shed 0 bases, with 15 bases lying between them. This CDR3 is built from 16 residues. The CDR3 DNA follows: TGTGCCAGCAAGGAGGCCAGCCACGCGAACACCGGGGAGCTGTTTTTT. It translates to CASKEASHANTGELFF.

V is TRBV3-1 (or the pseudogene TRBV3-2) and J is TRBJ2-1; the match to TRBD1 covers 8 bases. With V trimmed by 0 bases and J by 5 bases, 12 bases remained unmatched. CDR3 size: 18 residues. Germline CDR1 is LGHDT and CDR2 is YNNKEL (reference sequence). The DNA of the CDR3 is TGTGCCAGCAGCCAAGATCCGTCCCGGGACAGGATCGACAATGAGCAGTTCTTC. Amino acid sequence: CASSQDPSRDRIDNEQFF.

CDR3 loop: CATSDSDGVRQPQHF. DNA for the CDR3: TGTGCCACCAGTGATTCGGACGGGGTACGACAGCCCCAGCATTTT. The J gene is TRBJ1-5, the V gene TRBV24-1; D is unresolved. The V end was cut by 2 bases, the J end by 7 bases, with 14 bases between. There are 15 residues in the CDR3. Per germline, CDR1 KGHDR and CDR2 SFDVKD.

V gene TRBV5-5 combines with J gene TRBJ2-7; 12 nucleotides agree with TRBD2. The junction had 8 bases not matched to a gene; V was cut back by 4 bases and J by 0 bases. CDR1 and CDR2 (germline): SGHKS, YYEKEE (reference sequence). This CDR3 spans 17 amino acids. In DNA, the CDR3 is TGTGCCAGCAGCCCCGGACTAGCGGGGCTTGACTCCTACGAGCAGTACTTC. Amino acid sequence: CASSPGLAGLDSYEQYF.

This clone was counted between two and nine times. The V and J genes are TRBV7-2 and TRBJ1-5, with TRBD1 matching over 8 bases. Trimming cost V 5 bases and J 5 bases; bases outside gene matches: 5. This CDR3 region has 14 residues. CDR1 is SGHTA, CDR2 FQGNSA, per germline. CDR3 protein: CASSPGQGHQPQHF. CDR3 DNA sequence: TGTGCCAGCAGCCCTGGACAGGGTCATCAGCCCCAGCATTTT.